Following are 15 T cell receptor beta chains from one sample sequenced in a study of cytomegalovirus exposure and HLA in healthy donors. Using immunoSEQ multiplex PCR, the repertoire was profiled, and TCRdb retains in-frame clones only, with some absent. The repertoire holds 80,000 to 100,000 clones, with roughly 87% as singletons. Specimen: PBMCs. The receptors shown here come from a man aged 18 to 30 in good health and CMV-seropositive.

This clone was counted once. V gene TRBV11-3 combines with J gene TRBJ1-1; the D gene is possibly TRBD1 (5 bases). CDR3 length: 14 residues. Per germline, CDR1 SGHNT and CDR2 YENEEA. Trimming left V 5 bases short and J 10 bases short, with 20 bases between. The CDR3, as DNA: TGTGCCAGCAGCCAAGACACCCCAGAAAGGGGAGCTTTCTTT. Amino acids: CASSQDTPERGAFF.

Only one count was recorded for this clone. The chain joins TRBV7-2 to TRBJ2-2, with D perhaps TRBD2 (6 bases). CDR3 length: 16 amino acids. Germline V gene data show CDR1 as SGHTA and CDR2 as FQGNSA. V was pared by 3 bases and J by 7 bases, with 18 bases between. The CDR3 spells CASSFRYGGPNGELFF. CDR3 in DNA: TGTGCCAGCAGCTTTCGTTACGGAGGGCCAAACGGGGAGCTGTTTTTT.

The V and J genes are TRBV27 and TRBJ2-7, with 7 bases fitting TRBD2. CDR3 length: 16 residues. CDR1 MNHEY and CDR2 SMNVEV come from the germline V gene (reference sequence). After removal of 6 bases from V and 5 bases from J, the junction contained 16 bases not matched to a gene. The CDR3 DNA reads as TGTGCCAGCAGCCTTTCTTTCCTGGGAGGGCCCCACGAGCAGTACTTC. It encodes CASSLSFLGGPHEQYF.

The CDR3 bases are TGCGCCAGCAGCTTGGGGGCGACAGGGCCGGCCTACGAGCAGTACTTC. Its protein product is CASSLGATGPAYEQYF. The chain combines TRBV5-1 with TRBJ2-7; TRBD1 matches at 7 bases. The germline V gene has CDR1 SGHRS and CDR2 YFSETQ. The V and J ends lost 0 bases and 2 bases, in that order; junction bases with no gene match: 8. The CDR3 loop spans 16 amino acids.

This chain joins TRBV5-1 and TRBJ2-3, with D uncertain. This CDR3 is 15 amino acids long. Trimming took off 3 bases at V and 0 bases at J, with 11 bases between the two ends. Germline assignment: CDR1 SGHRS and CDR2 YFSETQ. In nucleotides, the CDR3 is TGCGCCAGCAGCTCGAAAGCTACTAGCACAGATACGCAGTATTTT. It codes for CASSSKATSTDTQYF.

The chain is built from TRBV19 and TRBJ2-7, with D possibly matching TRBD1 (7 bases). From germline, CDR1 is LNHDA and CDR2 SQIVND (reference sequence). This CDR3 region has 13 residues. V gave up 6 bases and J gave up 3 bases, with 12 bases separating them. The CDR3 DNA sequence: TGTGCCAGTAGCGCGGGACAGCGCTACGAGCAGTACTTC. It encodes CASSAGQRYEQYF.

This clone was found a few times. This chain uses TRBV6-6 with TRBJ1-5; TRBD1 is a possible D gene (5 bases). CDR3 length equals 15 residues. Germline CDR1 and CDR2: MNHNY and SVGAGI (reference sequence). The V gene lost 7 bases and the J gene lost 7 bases, with 20 bases spanning the gap. The CDR3, as DNA: TGTGCCAGCAACCCGCTTGGGGCCGACGGGCAGCCCCAGCATTTT. This codes for CASNPLGADGQPQHF.

As DNA, the CDR3 is TGTGCCAGCAGCAATCGGGACAGCATGAACACTGAAGCTTTCTTT. This encodes CASSNRDSMNTEAFF. J is TRBJ1-1 and V is TRBV11-2, with TRBD1 matching over 7 bases. CDR3 length: 15 amino acids. Germline CDR1 is SGHAT and CDR2 is FQNNGV. J gave up 0 bases and V 5 bases, and 6 bases lay outside the gene matches.

This rearrangement joins TRBV23-1 to TRBJ2-7; TRBD2 agrees at 10 bases. TRBV23-1 carries the ORF label, with uncertain function. The CDR3 loop spans 24 amino acids. J gave up 2 bases and V 0 bases, and 28 bases lay outside the gene matches. As DNA, the CDR3 is TGCGCCAGCAGTCAATCGCTGCTAGCGGGAGAGAAATTTCGGGATATTACATTGGCCTACGAGCAGTACTTC. Its protein product is CASSQSLLAGEKFRDITLAYEQYF.

The J gene is TRBJ1-5, the V gene TRBV5-1; 9 nucleotides agree with TRBD1. Germline V gene sequence: CDR1 SGHRS, CDR2 YFSETQ. Trimming removed 0 bases from V and 6 bases from J; junction bases left unmatched: 7. This CDR3 spans 16 amino acids. This CDR3 is CASSLGGQGGIQPQHF. The CDR3 region has the DNA TGCGCCAGCAGCTTGGGGGGACAGGGCGGAATTCAGCCCCAGCATTTT.

Only one count was recorded for this clone. The gene calls are TRBV6-6 and TRBJ1-6; D call uncertain. The CDR3 consists of 14 residues. Germline CDR1 and CDR2: MNHNY and SVGAGI (reference sequence). The ends were cut back, 6 bases at V and 7 bases at J, with 13 bases in the middle. The CDR3 spells CASSPRSQNSPLHF. The CDR3, as DNA: TGTGCCAGCAGCCCGAGGAGTCAAAATTCACCCCTCCACTTT.

In its sample, this clone was seen a few times. This rearrangement joins TRBV28 to TRBJ2-7; possible D gene TRBD1, 7 bases. Between the trimmed V and J ends, which lost 7 bases and 4 bases, there was a span of 14 bases. The CDR3 sequence is 13 residues long. CDR1 is MDHEN and CDR2 is SYDVKM in the germline V gene. This chain's CDR3 is CASTSPGGYEQYF. In DNA, the CDR3 is TGTGCCAGCACGTCCCCAGGGGGGTACGAGCAGTACTTC.

The chain couples TRBV6-4 to TRBJ2-1; 14 bases map to TRBD2. The junction had 8 bases not matched to a gene; V was cut back by 4 bases and J by 6 bases. This CDR3 has 17 residues. In germline, CDR1 is MRHNA, CDR2 SNTAGT. As DNA, the CDR3 is TGTGCCAGCAGTGTAAACGGACTAGCGGGAGGCTTCAATGAGCAGTTCTTC. Encoded protein: CASSVNGLAGGFNEQFF.

This chain links TRBV19 with TRBJ1-1; 11 nucleotides line up with TRBD1. CDR3 length equals 14 residues. Germline V gene data show CDR1 as LNHDA and CDR2 as SQIVND (reference sequence). The V segment lost 5 bases and the J segment 7 bases; nucleotides outside the gene matches: 6. CDR3 nucleotide sequence: TGTGCCAGTAGTCTCGGGACAGGGGGAAGTGAAGCTTTCTTT. It translates to CASSLGTGGSEAFF.

The rearrangement uses TRBV7-9 and TRBJ2-7, with D possibly matching TRBD1 (5 bases). The CDR3 sequence is 14 residues long. Per germline, CDR1 SEHNR and CDR2 FQNEAQ (reference sequence). V was trimmed by 0 bases and J by 3 bases, leaving 9 bases between them. The DNA of the CDR3 is TGTGCCAGCAGCTTAGCCACAAGGGGCTACGAGCAGTACTTC. Amino acid sequence: CASSLATRGYEQYF. Together with reference TRBV7-9 and TRBJ2-7, the CDR3 gives the full variable domain: DTGVSQNPRHKITKRGQNVTFRCDPISEHNRLYWYRQTLGQGPEFLTYFQNEAQLEKSRLLSDRFSAERPKGSFSTLEIQRTEQGDSAMYLCASSLATRGYEQYFGPGTRLTVT.